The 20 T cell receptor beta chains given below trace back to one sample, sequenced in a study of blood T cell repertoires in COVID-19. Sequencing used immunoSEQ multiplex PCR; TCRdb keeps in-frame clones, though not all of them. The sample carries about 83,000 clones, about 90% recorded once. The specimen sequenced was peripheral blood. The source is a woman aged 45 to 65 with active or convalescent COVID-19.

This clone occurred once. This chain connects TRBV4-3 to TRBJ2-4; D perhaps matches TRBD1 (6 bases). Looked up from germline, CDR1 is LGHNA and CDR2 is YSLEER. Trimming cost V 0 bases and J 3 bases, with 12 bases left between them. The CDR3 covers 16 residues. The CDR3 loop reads CASSQEIQGGKNIQYF. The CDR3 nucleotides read TGCGCCAGCAGCCAAGAAATACAGGGCGGCAAAAACATTCAGTACTTC.

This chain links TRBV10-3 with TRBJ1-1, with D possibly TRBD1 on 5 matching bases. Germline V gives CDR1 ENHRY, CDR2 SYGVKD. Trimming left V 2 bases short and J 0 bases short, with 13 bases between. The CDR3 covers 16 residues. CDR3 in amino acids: CAISEGGGTLNTEAFF. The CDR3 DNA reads TGTGCCATCAGTGAGGGGGGAGGCACCTTGAACACTGAAGCTTTCTTT.

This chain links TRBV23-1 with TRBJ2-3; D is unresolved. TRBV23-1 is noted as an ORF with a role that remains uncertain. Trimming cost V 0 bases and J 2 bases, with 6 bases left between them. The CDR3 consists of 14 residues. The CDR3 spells CASSQSWATDTQYF. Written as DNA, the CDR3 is TGCGCCAGCAGTCAATCCTGGGCCACAGATACGCAGTATTTT.

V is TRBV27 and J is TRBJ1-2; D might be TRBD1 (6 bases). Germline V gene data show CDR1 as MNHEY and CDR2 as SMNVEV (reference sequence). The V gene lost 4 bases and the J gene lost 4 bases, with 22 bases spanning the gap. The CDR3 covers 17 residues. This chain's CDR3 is CASSSLTPSGQLYGYTF. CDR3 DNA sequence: TGTGCCAGCAGTTCCTTAACCCCCAGCGGACAGCTCTATGGCTACACCTTC.

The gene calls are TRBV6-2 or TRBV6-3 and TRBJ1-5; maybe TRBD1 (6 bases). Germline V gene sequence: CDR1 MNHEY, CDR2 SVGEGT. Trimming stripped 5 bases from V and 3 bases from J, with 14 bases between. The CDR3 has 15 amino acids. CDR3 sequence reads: CASSRLGAPNQPQHF. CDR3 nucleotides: TGTGCCAGCAGTAGACTGGGGGCCCCCAATCAGCCCCAGCATTTT.

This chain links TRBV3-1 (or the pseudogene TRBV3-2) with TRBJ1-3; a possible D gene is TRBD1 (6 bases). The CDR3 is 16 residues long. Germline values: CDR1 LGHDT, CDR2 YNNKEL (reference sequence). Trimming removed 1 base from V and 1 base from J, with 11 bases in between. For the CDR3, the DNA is TGTGCCAGCAGCCAAGTAGGGGGGGTTTCTGGAAACACCATATATTTT. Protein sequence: CASSQVGGVSGNTIYF.

The CDR3 reads CASSPPGKGGTEAFF. The CDR3 nucleotides read TGTGCCAGCTCACCACCGGGAAAGGGAGGGACTGAAGCTTTCTTT. The chain links TRBV18 to TRBJ1-1; D remains ambiguous. The CDR3 sequence is 15 residues long. The germline CDR1 and CDR2 sequences are KGHSH and LQKENI. Between the trimmed V and J ends, which lost 0 bases and 5 bases, there was a span of 13 bases.

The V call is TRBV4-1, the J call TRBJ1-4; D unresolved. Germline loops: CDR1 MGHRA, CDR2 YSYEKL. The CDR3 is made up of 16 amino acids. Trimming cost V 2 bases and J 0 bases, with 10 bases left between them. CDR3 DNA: TGCGCCAGCAGCCAACGGGAGTTCGCAACTAATGAAAAACTGTTTTTT. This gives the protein CASSQREFATNEKLFF.

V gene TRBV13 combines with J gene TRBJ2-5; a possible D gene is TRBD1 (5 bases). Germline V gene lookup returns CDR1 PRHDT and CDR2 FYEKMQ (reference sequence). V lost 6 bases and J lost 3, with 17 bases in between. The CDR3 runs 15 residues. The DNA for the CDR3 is TGTGCCAGCAGTTACTTATCTGGGGCAGAAGAGACCCAGTACTTC. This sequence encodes CASSYLSGAEETQYF.

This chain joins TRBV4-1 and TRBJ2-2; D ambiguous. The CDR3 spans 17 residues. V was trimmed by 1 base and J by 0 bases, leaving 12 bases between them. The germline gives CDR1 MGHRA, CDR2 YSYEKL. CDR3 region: CASSQGPLHANTGELFF. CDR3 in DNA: TGCGCCAGCAGCCAAGGGCCCCTCCACGCGAACACCGGGGAGCTGTTTTTT.

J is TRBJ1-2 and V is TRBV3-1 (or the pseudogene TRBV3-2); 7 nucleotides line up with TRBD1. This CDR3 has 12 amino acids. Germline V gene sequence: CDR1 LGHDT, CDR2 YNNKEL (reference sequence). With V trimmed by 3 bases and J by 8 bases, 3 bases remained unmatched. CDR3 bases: TGTGCCAGCAGCCAGAGGGGGCGAGGCTACACCTTC. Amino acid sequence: CASSQRGRGYTF.

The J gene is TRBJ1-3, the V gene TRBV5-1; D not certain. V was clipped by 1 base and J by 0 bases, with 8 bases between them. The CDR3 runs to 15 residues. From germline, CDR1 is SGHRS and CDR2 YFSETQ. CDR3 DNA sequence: TGCGCCAGCAGCTTGAGTAAGAGCTCTGGAAACACCATATATTTT. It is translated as CASSLSKSSGNTIYF.

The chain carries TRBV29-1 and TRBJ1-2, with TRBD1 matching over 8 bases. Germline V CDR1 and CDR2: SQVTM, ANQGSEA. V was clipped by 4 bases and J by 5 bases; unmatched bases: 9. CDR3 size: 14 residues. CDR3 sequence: CSVASTGAFYGYTF. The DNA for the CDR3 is TGCAGCGTTGCCTCGACAGGGGCGTTTTATGGCTACACCTTC.

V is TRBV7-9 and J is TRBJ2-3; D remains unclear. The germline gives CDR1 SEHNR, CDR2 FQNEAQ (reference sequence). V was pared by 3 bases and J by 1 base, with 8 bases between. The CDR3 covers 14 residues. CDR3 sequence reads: CASSLVERTDTQYF. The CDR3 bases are TGTGCCAGCAGCTTGGTGGAGCGCACAGATACGCAGTATTTT.

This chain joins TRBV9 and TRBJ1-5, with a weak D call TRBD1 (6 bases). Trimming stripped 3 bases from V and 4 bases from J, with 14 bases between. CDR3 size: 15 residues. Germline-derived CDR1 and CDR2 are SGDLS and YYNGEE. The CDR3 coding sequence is TGTGCCAGCAGCGCCCAGGGGAAAGCTAATCAGCCCCAGCATTTT. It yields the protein CASSAQGKANQPQHF.

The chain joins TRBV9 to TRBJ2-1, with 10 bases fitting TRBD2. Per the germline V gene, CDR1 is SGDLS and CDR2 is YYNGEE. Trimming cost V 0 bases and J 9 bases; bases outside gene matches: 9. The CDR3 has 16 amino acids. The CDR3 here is CASSVAWSGGAGEQFF. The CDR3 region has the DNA TGTGCCAGCAGCGTAGCATGGAGCGGGGGGGCCGGTGAGCAGTTCTTC.

The CDR3 DNA follows: TGTGCCAGCAGTCAAACAGGGTATACGCAGTATTTT. It yields the protein CASSQTGYTQYF. V gene TRBV12-3 or TRBV12-4 combines with J gene TRBJ2-3, with D possibly being TRBD1 (6 bases). This CDR3 region has 12 residues. The germline V and J ends were trimmed by 5 bases and 7 bases, with 10 bases remaining between them.

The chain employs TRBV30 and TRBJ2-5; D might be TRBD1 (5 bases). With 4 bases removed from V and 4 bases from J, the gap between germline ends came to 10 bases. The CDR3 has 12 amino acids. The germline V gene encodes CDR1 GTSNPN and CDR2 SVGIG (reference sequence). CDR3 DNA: TGTGCCTGGAAAGGGGAAGGAGAGACCCAGTACTTC. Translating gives CAWKGEGETQYF.

CDR3 coding DNA: TGTGCCAGCAGTTTATATCCGGGAGAAATAGCTTTCTTT. Amino acids: CASSLYPGEIAFF. The chain recombines TRBV28 with TRBJ1-1; D gene ambiguous. The CDR3 covers 13 residues. The V end lost 1 base, the J end lost 10 bases, and 13 bases lay between the germline ends. Per the germline V gene, CDR1 is MDHEN and CDR2 is SYDVKM.

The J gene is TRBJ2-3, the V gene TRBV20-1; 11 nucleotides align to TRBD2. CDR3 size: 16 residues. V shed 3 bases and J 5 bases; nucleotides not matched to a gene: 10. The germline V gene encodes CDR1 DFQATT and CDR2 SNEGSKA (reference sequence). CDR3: CSASQRSGGALDTQYF. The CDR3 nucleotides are TGCAGTGCTAGTCAACGTAGCGGGGGGGCACTAGATACGCAGTATTTT.